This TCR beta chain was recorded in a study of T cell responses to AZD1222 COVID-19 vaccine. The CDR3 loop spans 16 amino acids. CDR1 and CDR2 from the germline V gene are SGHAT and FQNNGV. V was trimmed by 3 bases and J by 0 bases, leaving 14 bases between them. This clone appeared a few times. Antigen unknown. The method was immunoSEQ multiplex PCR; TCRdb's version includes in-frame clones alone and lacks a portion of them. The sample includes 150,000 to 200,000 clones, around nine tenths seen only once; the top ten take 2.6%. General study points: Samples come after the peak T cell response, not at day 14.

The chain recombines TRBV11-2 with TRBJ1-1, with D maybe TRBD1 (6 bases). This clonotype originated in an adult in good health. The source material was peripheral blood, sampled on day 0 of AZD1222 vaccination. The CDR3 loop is CASSLVTGSMNTEAFF. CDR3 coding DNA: TGTGCCAGCAGCTTGGTGACAGGAAGCATGAACACTGAAGCTTTCTTT.